The rows below give T cell receptor beta chains drawn from one sample of a study of cytomegalovirus exposure and HLA in healthy donors. Produced via immunoSEQ multiplex PCR; TCRdb's table is partial and in-frame only. The sample lists approximately 130,000 clones, about 78% occurring once. Material: PBMCs. These TCRs come from a man aged 45-65 years in good health and CMV-seropositive. CDR3s include the opening cysteine and the closing phenylalanine or tryptophan. Fields, in order: clone size, V gene, J gene, D gene, CDR3 length, CDR3 DNA, CDR3 protein. D genes are given only for firm matches. Part of the rows lack a size; the others show once, few, many or a class for expanded clones.

clone_size: .
v_call: TRBV7-2
j_call: TRBJ1-1
d_call: .
cdr3_length: 15
cdr3_nt: TGTGCCAGCAGCCCCACAGCAGGGTGGGACACTGAAGCTTTCTTT
cdr3_aa: CASSPTAGWDTEAFF

clone_size: .
v_call: TRBV7-2
j_call: TRBJ2-1
d_call: TRBD2
cdr3_length: 15
cdr3_nt: TGTGCCAGCAGCTTTGGCGGGAGAAGTTCCAATGAGCAGTTCTTC
cdr3_aa: CASSFGGRSSNEQFF

clone_size: few
v_call: TRBV2
j_call: TRBJ2-1
d_call: .
cdr3_length: 11
cdr3_nt: TGTGCCGCCTACCGCGGCAATGAGCAGTTCTTC
cdr3_aa: CAAYRGNEQFF

clone_size: few
v_call: TRBV5-6
j_call: TRBJ1-2
d_call: .
cdr3_length: 15
cdr3_nt: TGTGCCAGCAGCCCCGGCCGAAAAGGGGGGGGTGGCTACACCTTC
cdr3_aa: CASSPGRKGGGGYTF

clone_size: .
v_call: TRBV28
j_call: TRBJ1-2
d_call: .
cdr3_length: 15
cdr3_nt: TGTGCCAGCAGCCTAGGAGGGGCAGAACGTTATGGCTACACCTTC
cdr3_aa: CASSLGGAERYGYTF

clone_size: .
v_call: TRBV5-1
j_call: TRBJ1-2
d_call: TRBD1
cdr3_length: 12
cdr3_nt: TGCGCCAGCAGCCGTCAGGGGGATGGCTACACCTTC
cdr3_aa: CASSRQGDGYTF

clone_size: few
v_call: TRBV5-5
j_call: TRBJ1-1
d_call: .
cdr3_length: 14
cdr3_nt: TGTGCCAGCAGCTATCAGACAGGCAGCGCTGAAGCTTTCTTT
cdr3_aa: CASSYQTGSAEAFF

clone_size: once
v_call: TRBV11-1
j_call: TRBJ2-1
d_call: .
cdr3_length: 12
cdr3_nt: TGTGCCAGCAGTTCTCAGCGTCATGAGCAGTTCTTC
cdr3_aa: CASSSQRHEQFF

clone_size: .
v_call: TRBV29-1
j_call: TRBJ1-2
d_call: .
cdr3_length: 14
cdr3_nt: TGCAGCGTGCGGGGATCCCGGACTAGGGGAGGCTACACCTTC
cdr3_aa: CSVRGSRTRGGYTF

clone_size: .
v_call: TRBV6-5
j_call: TRBJ2-1
d_call: .
cdr3_length: 11
cdr3_nt: TGTGCCAGCAGTTCTAGTTTTGTGCAGTTCTTC
cdr3_aa: CASSSSFVQFF

clone_size: .
v_call: TRBV7-9
j_call: TRBJ2-6
d_call: .
cdr3_length: 15
cdr3_nt: TGTGCCAGCAGCTTTGAAGGAGTTAGGGCCAACGTCCTGACTTTC
cdr3_aa: CASSFEGVRANVLTF

clone_size: .
v_call: TRBV27
j_call: TRBJ2-2
d_call: .
cdr3_length: 16
cdr3_nt: TGTGCCAGCAGTTTATTCACAGGGTGGGACGCCGGGGAGCTGTTTTTT
cdr3_aa: CASSLFTGWDAGELFF

clone_size: .
v_call: TRBV2
j_call: TRBJ2-1
d_call: TRBD2
cdr3_length: 14
cdr3_nt: TGTGCCAGCATGGGGGGACTAGCGAGAAATGAGCAGTTCTTC
cdr3_aa: CASMGGLARNEQFF

clone_size: .
v_call: TRBV7-9
j_call: TRBJ2-1
d_call: .
cdr3_length: 14
cdr3_nt: TGTTCCAGCAGCTTAACTAACTCCTACAATGAGCAGTTCTTC
cdr3_aa: CSSSLTNSYNEQFF

clone_size: few
v_call: TRBV2
j_call: TRBJ2-7
d_call: .
cdr3_length: 11
cdr3_nt: TGTGCCAGCAGTCCCAACTACGAGCAGTACTTC
cdr3_aa: CASSPNYEQYF

clone_size: .
v_call: TRBV10-3
j_call: TRBJ1-3
d_call: .
cdr3_length: 15
cdr3_nt: TGTGCCAGCACCGCCTTTGTGCAGGCTGGAAACACCATATATTTT
cdr3_aa: CASTAFVQAGNTIYF

clone_size: few
v_call: TRBV27
j_call: TRBJ1-5
d_call: .
cdr3_length: 15
cdr3_nt: TGTGCCAGCCGATTTGGGGGGTCGAGCAATCAGCCCCAGCATTTT
cdr3_aa: CASRFGGSSNQPQHF

clone_size: .
v_call: TRBV4-1
j_call: TRBJ1-1
d_call: .
cdr3_length: 18
cdr3_nt: TGCGCCAGCAGCCAAGATCCCACCAAGGGGCGGGAGAACACTGAAGCTTTCTTT
cdr3_aa: CASSQDPTKGRENTEAFF

clone_size: .
v_call: TRBV7-2
j_call: TRBJ2-1
d_call: .
cdr3_length: 15
cdr3_nt: TGTGCCAGCAGCTCCACAGGGAGCTCCTACAATGAGCAGTTCTTC
cdr3_aa: CASSSTGSSYNEQFF

clone_size: .
v_call: TRBV15
j_call: TRBJ2-1
d_call: .
cdr3_length: 16
cdr3_nt: TGTGCCACCAGCAGAGATGGACTCCGGGGGTACAATGAGCAGTTCTTC
cdr3_aa: CATSRDGLRGYNEQFF

clone_size: few
v_call: TRBV2
j_call: TRBJ1-1
d_call: .
cdr3_length: 13
cdr3_nt: TGTGCCAGCACTCGGGACACCAACACTGAAGCTTTCTTT
cdr3_aa: CASTRDTNTEAFF

clone_size: .
v_call: TRBV7-9
j_call: TRBJ2-1
d_call: TRBD2
cdr3_length: 17
cdr3_nt: TGTGCCAGCAGGCCGGGACTAGCGGTTGGATCCTACAATGAGCAGTTCTTC
cdr3_aa: CASRPGLAVGSYNEQFF

clone_size: few
v_call: TRBV5-1
j_call: TRBJ2-7
d_call: .
cdr3_length: 14
cdr3_nt: TGCGCCAGCAGCTTGACAGGGCCTTCCTACGAGCAGTACTTC
cdr3_aa: CASSLTGPSYEQYF

clone_size: .
v_call: TRBV7-9
j_call: TRBJ2-7
d_call: TRBD1
cdr3_length: 15
cdr3_nt: TGTGCCAGCAGCAACCCGGGACAGAATACCTACGAGCAGTACTTC
cdr3_aa: CASSNPGQNTYEQYF

clone_size: once
v_call: TRBV7-9
j_call: TRBJ2-5
d_call: .
cdr3_length: 12
cdr3_nt: TGTGCCAGCAGTAAATACCAAGAGACCCAGTACTTC
cdr3_aa: CASSKYQETQYF

clone_size: .
v_call: TRBV6-1
j_call: TRBJ2-7
d_call: .
cdr3_length: 17
cdr3_nt: TGTGCCAGCAGTGACAGGGGGGATAGGGGATTATCGGAAGAGCAGTACTTC
cdr3_aa: CASSDRGDRGLSEEQYF

clone_size: .
v_call: TRBV27
j_call: TRBJ2-2
d_call: .
cdr3_length: 15
cdr3_nt: TGTGCCAGCAGTTTAGGCGGGGTGAACACCGGGGAGCTGTTTTTT
cdr3_aa: CASSLGGVNTGELFF

clone_size: .
v_call: TRBV5-1
j_call: TRBJ2-1
d_call: .
cdr3_length: 14
cdr3_nt: TGCGCCAGCAGCTTGGTAGGACAGTACAATGAGCAGTTCTTC
cdr3_aa: CASSLVGQYNEQFF

clone_size: once
v_call: TRBV7-9
j_call: TRBJ1-1
d_call: TRBD1
cdr3_length: 17
cdr3_nt: TGTGCCAGCAGCTCAGCTACAGGGGGCGTGGGGAGAACTGAAGCTTTCTTT
cdr3_aa: CASSSATGGVGRTEAFF

clone_size: .
v_call: TRBV7-8
j_call: TRBJ2-7
d_call: .
cdr3_length: 13
cdr3_nt: TGTGCCAGCAGCTCCGGGTCCACCTACGAGCAGTACTTC
cdr3_aa: CASSSGSTYEQYF

clone_size: .
v_call: TRBV9
j_call: TRBJ1-1
d_call: TRBD1
cdr3_length: 13
cdr3_nt: TGTGCCAGCAGCGTTCAACCCGGGACAGACGCTTTCTTT
cdr3_aa: CASSVQPGTDAFF

clone_size: .
v_call: TRBV4-2
j_call: TRBJ2-7
d_call: .
cdr3_length: 13
cdr3_nt: TGTGCCAGCAGCCCCCGACAGGCGGACGAGCAGTACTTC
cdr3_aa: CASSPRQADEQYF

clone_size: .
v_call: TRBV29-1
j_call: TRBJ2-5
d_call: TRBD1
cdr3_length: 12
cdr3_nt: TGCAGCGTTGAGGGACAGCAAGAGACCCAGTACTTC
cdr3_aa: CSVEGQQETQYF

clone_size: .
v_call: TRBV7-6
j_call: TRBJ1-1
d_call: TRBD1
cdr3_length: 16
cdr3_nt: TGTGCCAGCAGCTTACCCTACAGGGGGCCGAACACTGAAGCTTTCTTT
cdr3_aa: CASSLPYRGPNTEAFF

clone_size: .
v_call: TRBV7-6
j_call: TRBJ1-1
d_call: .
cdr3_length: 14
cdr3_nt: TGTGCCAGCAGCTTAGAGGGACAATACGATGAAGCTTTCTTT
cdr3_aa: CASSLEGQYDEAFF

clone_size: .
v_call: TRBV10-3
j_call: TRBJ2-7
d_call: .
cdr3_length: 16
cdr3_nt: TGTGCCATCAGTCACGAGCTCTCTCCTAACTCCTACGAGCAGTACTTC
cdr3_aa: CAISHELSPNSYEQYF

clone_size: .
v_call: TRBV6-5
j_call: TRBJ1-6
d_call: .
cdr3_length: 14
cdr3_nt: TGTGCCAGCAGAAGGGAGATTGTGAATTCACCCCTCCACTTT
cdr3_aa: CASRREIVNSPLHF

clone_size: .
v_call: TRBV7-6
j_call: TRBJ2-2
d_call: .
cdr3_length: 13
cdr3_nt: TGTGCCAGCAGCCCCGCGGGGGCCCGGGAGCTGTTTTTT
cdr3_aa: CASSPAGARELFF

clone_size: .
v_call: TRBV4-2
j_call: TRBJ2-7
d_call: TRBD2
cdr3_length: 16
cdr3_nt: TGTGCCAGCAGCCAAATCCTGGGGGGGAACTCCTACGAGCAGTACTTC
cdr3_aa: CASSQILGGNSYEQYF

clone_size: .
v_call: TRBV11-1
j_call: TRBJ2-2
d_call: TRBD2
cdr3_length: 15
cdr3_nt: TGTGCCAGCAGCTCCGGGACTAGCGGGTTCGGGGAGCTGTTTTTT
cdr3_aa: CASSSGTSGFGELFF

clone_size: few
v_call: TRBV5-6
j_call: TRBJ1-1
d_call: .
cdr3_length: 13
cdr3_nt: TGTGCCAGCAGCTTGACTTGGGGCAGTGAAGCTTTCTTT
cdr3_aa: CASSLTWGSEAFF

clone_size: once
v_call: TRBV5-1
j_call: TRBJ2-3
d_call: .
cdr3_length: 13
cdr3_nt: TGCGCCAGCACCCTGGAGTATCCAGATACGCAGTATTTT
cdr3_aa: CASTLEYPDTQYF

clone_size: .
v_call: TRBV7-3
j_call: TRBJ2-4
d_call: TRBD2
cdr3_length: 16
cdr3_nt: TGTGCCAGCAGCTTAAATGCCGGGAGGGCCAATAACATTCAGTACTTC
cdr3_aa: CASSLNAGRANNIQYF

clone_size: few
v_call: TRBV5-8
j_call: TRBJ2-1
d_call: TRBD1
cdr3_length: 13
cdr3_nt: TGTGCCAGCAGCTTCAACAGGGGCAATGAGCAGTTCTTC
cdr3_aa: CASSFNRGNEQFF

clone_size: .
v_call: TRBV4-2
j_call: TRBJ2-7
d_call: TRBD1
cdr3_length: 13
cdr3_nt: TGTGCCAGCAGCCCCGACAGGGAGTACGAGCAGTACTTC
cdr3_aa: CASSPDREYEQYF

clone_size: few
v_call: TRBV2
j_call: TRBJ1-1
d_call: TRBD1
cdr3_length: 17
cdr3_nt: TGTGCCAGCAGTACTGGACAGGGGGCGCAGTGGGGCACTGAAGCTTTCTTT
cdr3_aa: CASSTGQGAQWGTEAFF

clone_size: .
v_call: TRBV5-4
j_call: TRBJ1-1
d_call: .
cdr3_length: 15
cdr3_nt: TGTGCCAGCAGCTTGGCGGGGGGACAGAACACTGAAGCTTTCTTT
cdr3_aa: CASSLAGGQNTEAFF

clone_size: .
v_call: TRBV18
j_call: TRBJ1-1
d_call: .
cdr3_length: 14
cdr3_nt: TGTGCCAGCTCACCGAACCTAGGGAACACTGAAGCTTTCTTT
cdr3_aa: CASSPNLGNTEAFF

clone_size: few
v_call: TRBV7-8
j_call: TRBJ1-5
d_call: .
cdr3_length: 14
cdr3_nt: TGTGCCAGCAGCTTAGGGACAGACAATCAGCCCCAGCATTTT
cdr3_aa: CASSLGTDNQPQHF

clone_size: .
v_call: TRBV5-5
j_call: TRBJ2-3
d_call: TRBD2
cdr3_length: 14
cdr3_nt: TGTGCCAGCAGCTTGGCCGGGGGAGGGAATACGCAGTATTTT
cdr3_aa: CASSLAGGGNTQYF

clone_size: .
v_call: TRBV5-1
j_call: TRBJ1-1
d_call: .
cdr3_length: 14
cdr3_nt: TGCGCCAGCTCCCCAGGGGCGGATAACACTGAAGCTTTCTTT
cdr3_aa: CASSPGADNTEAFF

clone_size: .
v_call: TRBV10-2
j_call: TRBJ2-7
d_call: .
cdr3_length: 14
cdr3_nt: TGCGCCAGCAGTTCGGCTGGGAGCTCCTACGAGCAGTACTTC
cdr3_aa: CASSSAGSSYEQYF

clone_size: .
v_call: TRBV10-1
j_call: TRBJ2-5
d_call: TRBD2
cdr3_length: 16
cdr3_nt: TGCGCCAGCAGTGAGTCGGTAGCGGGGCCACAAGAGACCCAGTACTTC
cdr3_aa: CASSESVAGPQETQYF

clone_size: .
v_call: TRBV6-1
j_call: TRBJ1-1
d_call: .
cdr3_length: 13
cdr3_nt: TGTGCCAGCAGCGGGAGCGAGAACACTGAAGCTTTCTTT
cdr3_aa: CASSGSENTEAFF

clone_size: .
v_call: TRBV10-1
j_call: TRBJ1-5
d_call: TRBD1
cdr3_length: 14
cdr3_nt: TGCGCCAGCAGTGATGGACAGGGGAATCAGCCCCAGCATTTT
cdr3_aa: CASSDGQGNQPQHF

clone_size: .
v_call: TRBV7-9
j_call: TRBJ2-5
d_call: .
cdr3_length: 13
cdr3_nt: TGTGCCAGCAGCTTAGACAGGTGGGAGACCCAGTACTTC
cdr3_aa: CASSLDRWETQYF

clone_size: few
v_call: TRBV4-1
j_call: TRBJ2-2
d_call: TRBD1
cdr3_length: 16
cdr3_nt: TGCGCCAGCAGCCTTCAGACAGGGGGCAACACCGGGGAGCTGTTTTTT
cdr3_aa: CASSLQTGGNTGELFF